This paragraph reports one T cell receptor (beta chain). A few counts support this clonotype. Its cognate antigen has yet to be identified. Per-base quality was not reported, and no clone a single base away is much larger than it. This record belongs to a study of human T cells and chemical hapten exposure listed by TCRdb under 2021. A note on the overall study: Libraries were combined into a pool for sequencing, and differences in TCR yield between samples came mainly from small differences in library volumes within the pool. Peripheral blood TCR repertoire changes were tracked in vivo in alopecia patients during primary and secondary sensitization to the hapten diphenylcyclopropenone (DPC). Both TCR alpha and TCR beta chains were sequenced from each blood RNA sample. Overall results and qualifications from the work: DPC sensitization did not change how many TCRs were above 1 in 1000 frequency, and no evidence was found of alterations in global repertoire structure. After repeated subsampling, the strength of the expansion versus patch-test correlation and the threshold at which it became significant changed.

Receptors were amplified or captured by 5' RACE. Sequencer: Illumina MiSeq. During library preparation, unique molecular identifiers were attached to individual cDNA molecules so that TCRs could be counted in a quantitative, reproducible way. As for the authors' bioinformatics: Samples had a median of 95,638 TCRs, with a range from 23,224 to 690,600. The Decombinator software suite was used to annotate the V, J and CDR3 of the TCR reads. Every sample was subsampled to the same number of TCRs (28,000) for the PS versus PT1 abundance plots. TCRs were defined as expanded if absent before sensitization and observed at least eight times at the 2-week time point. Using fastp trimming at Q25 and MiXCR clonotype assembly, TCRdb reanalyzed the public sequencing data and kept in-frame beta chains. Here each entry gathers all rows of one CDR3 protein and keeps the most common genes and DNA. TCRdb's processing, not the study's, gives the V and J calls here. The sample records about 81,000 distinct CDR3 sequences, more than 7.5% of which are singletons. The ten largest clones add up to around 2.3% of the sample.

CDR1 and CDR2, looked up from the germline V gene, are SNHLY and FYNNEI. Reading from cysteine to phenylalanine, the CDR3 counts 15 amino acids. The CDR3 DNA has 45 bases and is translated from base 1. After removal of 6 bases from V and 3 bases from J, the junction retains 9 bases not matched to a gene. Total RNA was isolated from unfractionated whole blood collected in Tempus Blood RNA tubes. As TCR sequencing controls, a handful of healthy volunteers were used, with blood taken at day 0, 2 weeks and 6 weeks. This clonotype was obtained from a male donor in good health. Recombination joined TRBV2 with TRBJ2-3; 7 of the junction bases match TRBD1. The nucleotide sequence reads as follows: TGTGCCAGCAGGGCAGACAGGGTTGGTACAGATACGCAGTATTTT. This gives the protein CASRADRVGTDTQYF.